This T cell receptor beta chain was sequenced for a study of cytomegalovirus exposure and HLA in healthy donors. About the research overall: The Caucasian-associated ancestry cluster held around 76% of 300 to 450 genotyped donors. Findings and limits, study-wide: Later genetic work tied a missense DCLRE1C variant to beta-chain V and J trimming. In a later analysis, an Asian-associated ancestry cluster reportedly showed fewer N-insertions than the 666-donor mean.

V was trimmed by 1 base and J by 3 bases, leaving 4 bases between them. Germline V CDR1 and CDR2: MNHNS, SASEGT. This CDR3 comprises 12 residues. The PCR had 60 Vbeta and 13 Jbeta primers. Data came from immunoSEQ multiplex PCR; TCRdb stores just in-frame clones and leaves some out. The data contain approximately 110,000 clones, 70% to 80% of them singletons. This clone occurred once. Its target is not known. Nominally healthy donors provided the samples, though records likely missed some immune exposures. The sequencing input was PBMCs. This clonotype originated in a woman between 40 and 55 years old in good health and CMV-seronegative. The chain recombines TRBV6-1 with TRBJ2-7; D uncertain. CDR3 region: CASSEGYYEQYF. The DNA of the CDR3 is TGTGCCAGCAGTGAAGGCTACTACGAGCAGTACTTC.